This is a list of T cell receptor beta chains from one sample in a study of blood T cells in healthy people across ages. TCRdb processed the 5' RACE reads anew with MiXCR; each CDR3 protein has one entry. The data contain roughly 570,000 distinct CDR3 sequences, 25% to 30% of them singletons. Sequenced sample: blood. These receptors all stem from an older woman in good health. Each CDR3 is given without its conserved first and last residue.

j_gene: TRBJ2-7
v_gene: TRBV7-2
CDR3aa: ASSFSGTSGFYEQY

j_gene: TRBJ1-2
v_gene: TRBV20-1
CDR3aa: SARETGWSNYGYT

j_gene: TRBJ1-4
v_gene: TRBV29-1
CDR3aa: SVTGSYNEKLF

j_gene: TRBJ1-2
v_gene: TRBV4-3
CDR3aa: ASSSGSRVYNGYT

j_gene: TRBJ2-1
v_gene: TRBV7-9
CDR3aa: ASRGDREGYNEQF

j_gene: TRBJ2-3
v_gene: TRBV7-9
CDR3aa: ASSLSAGDTQY

j_gene: TRBJ2-5
v_gene: TRBV7-2
CDR3aa: ASSLRFQETQY

j_gene: TRBJ1-6
v_gene: TRBV15
CDR3aa: ATSRVSSGGNSPLH

j_gene: TRBJ1-3
v_gene: TRBV7-2
CDR3aa: ASSSRTLGNTIY

j_gene: TRBJ2-1
v_gene: TRBV2
CDR3aa: ASSPDGSSYNEQF

j_gene: TRBJ1-2
v_gene: TRBV7-2
CDR3aa: ASSWRGGVGYGYT

j_gene: NA
v_gene: TRBV29-1
CDR3aa: SVEGQGWNEQF

j_gene: TRBJ2-7
v_gene: TRBV19
CDR3aa: ASSPYGTGGYEQY

j_gene: TRBJ1-4
v_gene: TRBV7-1
CDR3aa: ASSSWGSGGEKLF

j_gene: TRBJ2-7
v_gene: TRBV18
CDR3aa: ASPPKGGYSYEQY

j_gene: TRBJ2-2
v_gene: TRBV20-1
CDR3aa: SARSQGAGTGELF

j_gene: TRBJ2-7
v_gene: TRBV5-6
CDR3aa: ASSPGTEYEQY

j_gene: TRBJ1-5
v_gene: TRBV6-2/TRBV6-3
CDR3aa: ASSTLRNQPQH

j_gene: NA
v_gene: TRBV24-1
CDR3aa: ATSQGQGVRETQY

j_gene: NA
v_gene: TRBV20-1
CDR3aa: SARDRADYEQY

j_gene: TRBJ2-7
v_gene: TRBV28
CDR3aa: ASTRGDRLTYEQY

j_gene: TRBJ2-1
v_gene: TRBV20-1
CDR3aa: SARDQTPAHNEQF

j_gene: TRBJ2-1
v_gene: TRBV9
CDR3aa: ASSVGIGTSGGSSYNEQF

j_gene: TRBJ2-1
v_gene: TRBV29-1
CDR3aa: SVQSYNEQF

j_gene: TRBJ1-3
v_gene: TRBV7-2
CDR3aa: ASSLAWAGAIC

j_gene: TRBJ1-2
v_gene: TRBV4-3
CDR3aa: ASSHRNGGWDYGYT